This TCR beta chain was identified during a study of shared clonotypes between healthy human individuals. Authors' methods: ImmunoSEQ junction-only sequences lacked quality scores, so their filtering differed. The repertoire was sequenced with immunoSEQ multiplex PCR; TCRdb's copy has only in-frame clones and lacks some. The V and J calls and clone size were taken over from that table, and D and trimming were inferred from the DNA. This sample has about 2.4 million clones, with 90% to 95% found just once. Splitting the CD4+ cells yielded a CD45RA+ naive subset and a CD45RA-negative memory subset. The CDR3 is made up of 15 amino acids. V shed 3 bases, J shed 1 base, and the junction held 6 bases outside the gene matches. Germline CDR1 is SGHRS and CDR2 is YFSETQ.

The genes are TRBV5-1 and TRBJ1-2, with TRBD1 identical over 7 bases. The sequence was collected from a young man in good health. Some clones in this sample may be carry-over from other donors' samples. The sample comprised naive CD4+ T cells from PBMCs. Described subset: CD45RA+ positively selected. The DNA of the CDR3 is TGCGCCAGCAGCTCCGGACAGGCACTTAACTATGGCTACACCTTC. Protein sequence: CASSSGQALNYGYTF.